Below, one T cell receptor (beta chain) is given with its context. This sample was taken from a study of blood T cell repertoires in COVID-19. Background on the study: Acute-phase and convalescent COVID-19 samples originated in the United States, Italy and Spain.

Original analysis: Amplification with reference gene primers provided the estimates of nucleated cell counts. Repertoires were generated with immunoSEQ multiplex PCR, while TCRdb's copy carries only in-frame clones and drops some. For V, J and clone size, that table is used; D and trimming come from the DNA. Of 250,000 to 350,000 clones in the sample, around 87% are singletons; the top ten hold 7.8%. Germline values: CDR1 MNHEY, CDR2 SVGAGI. The V end lost 6 bases, the J end lost 4 bases, and 15 bases lay between the germline ends. The CDR3 covers 14 residues. This receptor was identified in a woman between 50 and 59 years old who had recovered from COVID-19. This chain joins TRBV6-5 and TRBJ1-2; possible D gene TRBD1, 5 bases. The sequenced material came from peripheral blood. The DNA for the CDR3 is TGTGCCAGCAGACGCGGGACGTCGGGCTATGGCTACACCTTC. Residues: CASRRGTSGYGYTF.